This T cell receptor (beta chain) comes out of a study of response to subunit inactivated influenza vaccine. This clonotype was detected many times. Its matching antigen is unknown. Each CDR3 protein gets one entry after TCRdb re-called the RT-PCR reads with MiXCR. Among 550,000 to 650,000 distinct CDR3 sequences, roughly 10% were seen once, and the ten largest hold roughly a tenth. Study findings and constraints: Every seasonal influenza vaccination brings in few new T cells, the authors suggested.

This CDR3 contains 13 residues. V was trimmed by 1 base and J by 4 bases, leaving 8 bases between them. The rearrangement uses TRBV12-3 or TRBV12-4 and TRBJ2-7, with D unclear. The sequences come from PBMCs from blood, collected on the day of vaccination. The sequence was collected from a man aged 45-65 years who received an inactivated influenza vaccine. The CDR3: CASSLDGGYEQYF. In DNA form, the CDR3 reads TGTGCCAGCAGTTTAGACGGTGGATACGAGCAGTACTTC.